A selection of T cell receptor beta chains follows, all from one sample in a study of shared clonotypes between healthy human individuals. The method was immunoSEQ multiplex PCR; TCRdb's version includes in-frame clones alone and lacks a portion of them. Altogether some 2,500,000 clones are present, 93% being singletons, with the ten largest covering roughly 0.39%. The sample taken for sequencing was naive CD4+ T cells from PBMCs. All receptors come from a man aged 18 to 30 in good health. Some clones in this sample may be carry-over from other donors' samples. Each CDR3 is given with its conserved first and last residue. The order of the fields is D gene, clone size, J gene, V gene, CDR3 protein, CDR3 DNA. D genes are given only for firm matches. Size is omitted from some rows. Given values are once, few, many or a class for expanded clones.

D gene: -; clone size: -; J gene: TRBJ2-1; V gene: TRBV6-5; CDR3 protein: CASSPQSYNEQFF; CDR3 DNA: TGTGCCAGCAGTCCCCAGAGCTACAATGAGCAGTTCTTC
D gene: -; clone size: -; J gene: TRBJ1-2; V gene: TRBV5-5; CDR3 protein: CASSLGSNYGYTF; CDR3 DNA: TGTGCCAGCAGCTTGGGTTCGAACTATGGCTACACCTTC
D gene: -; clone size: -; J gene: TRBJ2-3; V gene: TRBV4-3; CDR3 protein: CASSQDQLADTQYF; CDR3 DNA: TGCGCCAGCAGCCAAGATCAGCTAGCAGATACGCAGTATTTT
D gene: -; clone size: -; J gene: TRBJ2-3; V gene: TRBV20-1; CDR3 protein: CSARFADTQYF; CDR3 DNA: TGCAGTGCTAGGTTTGCAGATACGCAGTATTTT
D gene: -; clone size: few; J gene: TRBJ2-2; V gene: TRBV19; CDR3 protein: CASRQDTNTGELFF; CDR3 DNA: TGTGCCAGTCGACAGGACACGAACACCGGGGAGCTGTTTTTT
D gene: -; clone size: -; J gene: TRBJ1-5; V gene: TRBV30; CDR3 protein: CAWSRDIQVSNQPQHF; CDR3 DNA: TGTGCCTGGAGTCGGGACATTCAGGTTAGCAATCAGCCCCAGCATTTT
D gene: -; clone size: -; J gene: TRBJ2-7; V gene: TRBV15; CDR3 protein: CATSRRKGSGSFHEQYF; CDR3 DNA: TGTGCCACCAGCAGGAGGAAGGGCTCGGGCAGCTTCCACGAGCAGTACTTC
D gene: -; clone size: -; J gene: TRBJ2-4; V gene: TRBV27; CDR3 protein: CASSSKIYSIKNIQYF; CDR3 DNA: TGTGCCAGCAGTTCTAAAATATATTCAATCAAAAACATTCAGTACTTC
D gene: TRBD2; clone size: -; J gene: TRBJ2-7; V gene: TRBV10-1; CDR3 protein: CASRGLAGEQYF; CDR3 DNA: TGCGCCAGCAGAGGACTAGCGGGGGAGCAGTACTTC
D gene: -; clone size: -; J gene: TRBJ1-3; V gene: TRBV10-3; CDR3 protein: CAISEGVSNTIYF; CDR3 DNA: TGTGCCATCAGTGAGGGAGTTTCAAACACCATATATTTT
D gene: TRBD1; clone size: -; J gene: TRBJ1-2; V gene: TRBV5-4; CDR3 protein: CASSLAGGGRYGYTF; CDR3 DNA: TGTGCCAGCAGCTTGGCAGGGGGCGGTCGCTATGGCTACACCTTC
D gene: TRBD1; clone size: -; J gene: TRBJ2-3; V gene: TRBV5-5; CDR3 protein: CASSTVQGGSGTDTQYF; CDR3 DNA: TGTGCCAGCAGCACGGTACAGGGGGGCTCTGGCACAGATACGCAGTATTTT
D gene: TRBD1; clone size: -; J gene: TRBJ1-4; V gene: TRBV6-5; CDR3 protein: CASSRWTGSNEKLFF; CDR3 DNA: TGTGCCAGCAGCCGCTGGACAGGGTCCAATGAAAAACTGTTTTTT
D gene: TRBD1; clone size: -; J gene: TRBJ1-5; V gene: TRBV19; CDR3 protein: CASSDRVEQPQHF; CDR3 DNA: TGTGCCAGTAGTGACAGGGTTGAGCAGCCCCAGCATTTT
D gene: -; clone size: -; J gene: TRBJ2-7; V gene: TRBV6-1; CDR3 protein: CASIRRAEQYF; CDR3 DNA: TGTGCCAGCATAAGGAGGGCCGAGCAGTACTTC
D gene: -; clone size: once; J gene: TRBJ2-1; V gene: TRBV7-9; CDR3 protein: CASSPVFWEQTNNEQFF; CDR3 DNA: TGTGCCAGCAGCCCAGTGTTCTGGGAGCAGACAAACAATGAGCAGTTCTTC
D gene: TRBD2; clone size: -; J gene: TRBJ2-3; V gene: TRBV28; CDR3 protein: CASSTLAGGGDTQYF; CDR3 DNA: TGTGCCAGCAGTACTTTAGCGGGAGGGGGCGATACGCAGTATTTT
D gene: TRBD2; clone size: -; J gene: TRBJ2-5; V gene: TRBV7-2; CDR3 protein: CASSLFPSGRVETQYF; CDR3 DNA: TGTGCCAGCAGCTTATTCCCCAGCGGGAGGGTGGAGACCCAGTACTTC
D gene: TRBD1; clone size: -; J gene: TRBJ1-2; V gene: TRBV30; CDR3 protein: CAWEQGTLYGYTF; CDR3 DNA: TGTGCCTGGGAACAGGGGACTCTCTATGGCTACACCTTC
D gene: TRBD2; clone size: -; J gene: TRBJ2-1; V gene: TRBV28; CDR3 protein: CASSSYGTGGSFYNEQFF; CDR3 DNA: TGTGCCAGCAGTTCATATGGGACGGGCGGGAGTTTCTACAATGAGCAGTTCTTC
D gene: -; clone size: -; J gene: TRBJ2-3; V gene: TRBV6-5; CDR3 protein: CATSGGGLRTQYF; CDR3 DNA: TGTGCCACCTCCGGAGGGGGCTTAAGAACGCAGTATTTT
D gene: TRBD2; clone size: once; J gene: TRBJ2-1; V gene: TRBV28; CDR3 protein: CASRASGSPYNEQFF; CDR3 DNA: TGTGCCAGCAGAGCCAGCGGGAGCCCTTACAATGAGCAGTTCTTC
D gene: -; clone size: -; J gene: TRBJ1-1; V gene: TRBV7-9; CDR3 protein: CASSNQGSGTEAFF; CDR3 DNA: TGTGCCAGCAGCAATCAGGGGAGTGGGACTGAAGCTTTCTTT
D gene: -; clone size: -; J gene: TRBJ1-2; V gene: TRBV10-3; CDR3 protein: CAISGLGNYGYTF; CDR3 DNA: TGTGCCATCAGTGGATTGGGGAACTATGGCTACACCTTC
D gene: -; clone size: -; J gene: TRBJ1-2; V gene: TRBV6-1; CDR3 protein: CASRVTGGLNGYTF; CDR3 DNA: TGTGCCAGCAGGGTGACAGGTGGGCTGAATGGCTACACCTTC
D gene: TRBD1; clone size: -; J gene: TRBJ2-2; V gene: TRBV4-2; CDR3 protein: CASSQVGAETGSTGELFF; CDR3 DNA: TGTGCCAGCAGCCAAGTGGGGGCCGAGACAGGGAGCACCGGGGAGCTGTTTTTT
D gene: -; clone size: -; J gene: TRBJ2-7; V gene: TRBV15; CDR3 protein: CATSMLRGSF; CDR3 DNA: TGTGCCACCAGCATGCTGCGAGGGTCGTTC
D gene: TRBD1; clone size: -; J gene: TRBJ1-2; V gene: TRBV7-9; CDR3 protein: CASSPRTGTDGYTF; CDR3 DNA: TGTGCCAGCAGCCCTCGGACAGGGACCGATGGCTACACCTTC
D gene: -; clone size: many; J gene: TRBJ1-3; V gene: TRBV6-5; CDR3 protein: CASTGSGNTIYF; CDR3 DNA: TGTGCCAGCACCGGCTCTGGAAACACCATATATTTT